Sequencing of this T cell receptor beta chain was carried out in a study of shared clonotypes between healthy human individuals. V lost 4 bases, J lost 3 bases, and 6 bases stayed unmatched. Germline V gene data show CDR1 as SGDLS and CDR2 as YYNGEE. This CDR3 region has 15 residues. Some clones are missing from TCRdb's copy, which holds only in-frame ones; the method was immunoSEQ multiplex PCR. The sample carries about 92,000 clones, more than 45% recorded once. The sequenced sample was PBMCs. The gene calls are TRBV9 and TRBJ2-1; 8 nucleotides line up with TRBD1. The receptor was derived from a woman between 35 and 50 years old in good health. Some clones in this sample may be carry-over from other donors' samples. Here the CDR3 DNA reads TGTGCCAGCAGCCCTGGACAGGGAAGCTACAATGAGCAGTTCTTC. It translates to CASSPGQGSYNEQFF. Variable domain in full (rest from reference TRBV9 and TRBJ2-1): DSGVTQTPKHLITATGQRVTLRCSPRSGDLSVYWYQQSLDQGLQFLIQYYNGEERAKGNILERFSAQQFPDLHSELNLSSLELGDSALYFCASSPGQGSYNEQFFGPGTRLTVL.